The clone carrying this T cell receptor beta chain appeared once. Original handling: Nucleated cell counts were estimated from reference gene primer amplification. The assay was immunoSEQ multiplex PCR, and TCRdb's table has in-frame clones only and misses some. For V, J and clone size, that table is used; D and trimming come from the DNA. The table includes about 85,000 clones, about 80% detected once. This entry comes from a study of blood T cell repertoires in COVID-19. Across the whole study: The study drew acute and convalescent COVID-19 samples from the United States, Italy and Spain. In each case, the material was cDNA or gDNA derived from T cells, B-cell-depleted T cells, or PBMCs.

Input material: peripheral blood. The source is a man between 60 and 75 years old with acute or convalescent COVID-19.

CDR3 loop: CASIPRGGVTYNEQFF. The CDR3 DNA is TGTGCCAGCATCCCAAGGGGGGGAGTCACCTACAATGAGCAGTTCTTC. The chain recombines TRBV6-2 or TRBV6-3 with TRBJ2-1; possibly TRBD2 for D (7 bases). Germline V gene lookup returns CDR1 MNHEY and CDR2 SVGEGT. The CDR3 is 16 residues long. The ends were cut back, 7 bases at V and 2 bases at J, with 18 bases in the middle.